The 8 T cell receptor beta chains given below trace back to one sample, sequenced in a study of T cell responses to AZD1222 COVID-19 vaccine. Method: immunoSEQ multiplex PCR; TCRdb's copy keeps in-frame clones and lacks some. The profile shows about 190,000 clones, roughly nine tenths of them singletons. The sequencing here drew on peripheral blood, taken 28 days after the second dose of the MenACWY control vaccine. The receptors were gathered from an adult who received the MenACWY meningococcal vaccine as a control.

The chain is built from TRBV12-3 or TRBV12-4 and TRBJ1-1, with D possibly TRBD1 on 5 matching bases. The CDR3 totals 13 residues. Trimming pared 5 bases from V and 1 base from J, leaving 8 bases between. The CDR3 nucleotides are TGTGCCAGCAGTCGGACACAGAACACTGAAGCTTTCTTT. Its translation is CASSRTQNTEAFF.

V is TRBV7-9 and J is TRBJ1-2; no clear D gene. V lost 0 bases and J 6 bases, leaving 11 bases between the germline ends. Germline CDR1 is SEHNR and CDR2 is FQNEAQ (reference sequence). CDR3 length equals 14 residues. CDR3 coding DNA: TGTGCCAGCAGCTTAGCGGCAGCATGGCATGGCTACACCTTC. This codes for CASSLAAAWHGYTF.

The chain is built from TRBV3-1 (or the pseudogene TRBV3-2) and TRBJ2-7; 9 positions match TRBD2. Germline loops: CDR1 LGHDT, CDR2 YNNKEL (reference sequence). The CDR3 sequence is 15 residues long. V lost 4 bases to trimming and J lost 0 bases; unmatched junction nucleotides: 4. In DNA form, the CDR3 reads TGTGCCAGCAGCCTAGCGGGAGCCCCCTCCTACGAGCAGTACTTC. Amino acids: CASSLAGAPSYEQYF.

This rearrangement joins TRBV23-1 to TRBJ2-5, with 8 bases fitting TRBD1. Being an ORF, TRBV23-1 has a function that is uncertain. This CDR3 has 14 residues. Losses at the gene ends were 10 bases for V and 4 bases for J; bases not matched to a gene: 11. CDR3 residues: CATDQDRAGETQYF. The CDR3, as DNA: TGCGCCACTGACCAGGACAGGGCGGGAGAGACCCAGTACTTC.

V is TRBV7-2 and J is TRBJ1-1, with D possibly TRBD1 on 5 matching bases. The V and J ends lost 4 bases and 1 base respectively, with 10 bases between them. In germline, CDR1 is SGHTA, CDR2 FQGNSA. The CDR3 loop spans 14 amino acids. The CDR3, as DNA: TGTGCCAGCAGCTACCCTACAGGGAACACTGAAGCTTTCTTT. Protein product: CASSYPTGNTEAFF.

The chain employs TRBV29-1 and TRBJ2-7; the D gene is possibly TRBD1 (5 bases). This CDR3 has 12 residues. Between the trimmed V and J ends, which lost 7 bases and 7 bases, there was a span of 17 bases. Per the germline V gene, CDR1 is SQVTM and CDR2 is ANQGSEA. The CDR3 reads CSAQDRLREQYF. CDR3 DNA sequence: TGCAGCGCACAGGACCGGCTAAGGGAGCAGTACTTC.

The chain links TRBV30 to TRBJ1-2; D perhaps matches TRBD1 (6 bases). Trimming shortened V by 0 bases and J by 10 bases, and 9 bases separated the two germline ends. The CDR3 extends over 11 amino acids. The germline CDR1 and CDR2 sequences are GTSNPN and SVGIG (reference sequence). This CDR3 reads CAWSVTGIYTF. Written as DNA, the CDR3 is TGTGCCTGGAGTGTGACAGGAATCTACACCTTC.

This clone came up once. The chain is built from TRBV10-3 and TRBJ1-4; 8 nucleotides line up with TRBD1. This CDR3 has 16 residues. The trim removed 0 bases at V and 8 bases at J, leaving 8 bases unmatched. The germline V gene has CDR1 ENHRY and CDR2 SYGVKD. In DNA, the CDR3 is TGTGCCATCAGTGAGTCGAACAGGGGGATTGAGGAAAAACTGTTTTTT. It yields the protein CAISESNRGIEEKLFF.